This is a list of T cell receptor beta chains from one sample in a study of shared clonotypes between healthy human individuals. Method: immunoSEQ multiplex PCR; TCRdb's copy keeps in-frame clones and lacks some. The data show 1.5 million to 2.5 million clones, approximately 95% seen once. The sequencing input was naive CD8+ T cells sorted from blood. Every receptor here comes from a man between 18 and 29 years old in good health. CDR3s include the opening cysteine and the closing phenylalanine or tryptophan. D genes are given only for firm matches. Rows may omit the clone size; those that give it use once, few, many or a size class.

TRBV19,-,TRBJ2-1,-,CASSVSGNEQFF,TGTGCCAGTAGTGTTAGCGGTAATGAGCAGTTCTTC
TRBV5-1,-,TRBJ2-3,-,CASSQTGDTQYF,TGCGCCAGCAGCCAAACAGGAGATACGCAGTATTTT
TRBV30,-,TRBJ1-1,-,CAWSPGPGAEAFF,TGTGCCTGGAGTCCCGGCCCCGGGGCCGAAGCTTTCTTT
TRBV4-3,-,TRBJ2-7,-,CASSQDLQTIYEQYF,TGCGCCAGCAGCCAAGATTTACAGACGATTTACGAGCAGTACTTC
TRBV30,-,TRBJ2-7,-,CAWSSEYEQYF,TGTGCCTGGAGTTCAGAATACGAGCAGTACTTC
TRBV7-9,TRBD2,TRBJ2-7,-,CASSLELAEYYEQYF,TGTGCCAGCAGCTTGGAACTAGCGGAATATTACGAGCAGTACTTC
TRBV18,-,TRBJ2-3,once,CASSPTGGTDTQYF,TGTGCCAGCTCACCAACGGGGGGCACAGATACGCAGTATTTT
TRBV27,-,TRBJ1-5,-,CASSLQGWQPQHF,TGTGCCAGCAGTTTACAGGGATGGCAGCCCCAGCATTTT
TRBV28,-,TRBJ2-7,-,CAGSEPGSSYEQYF,TGTGCCGGCAGTGAACCAGGCAGCTCCTACGAGCAGTACTTC
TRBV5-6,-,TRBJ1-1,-,CASSLWGVHTEAFF,TGTGCCAGCAGCTTGTGGGGGGTTCACACTGAAGCTTTCTTT
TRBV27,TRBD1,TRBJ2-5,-,CASSAYPRGQETQYF,TGTGCCAGCAGTGCATACCCCAGGGGGCAAGAGACCCAGTACTTC
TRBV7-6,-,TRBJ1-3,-,CASSSLRSDVVYF,TGTGCCAGCAGCTCCCTGAGGTCAGACGTCGTATATTTT
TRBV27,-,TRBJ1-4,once,CASSYGGELFF,TGTGCCAGCAGTTACGGAGGAGAACTGTTTTTT
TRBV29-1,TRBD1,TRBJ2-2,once,CSVEDREDTGELFF,TGCAGCGTTGAGGACAGGGAGGACACCGGGGAGCTGTTTTTT
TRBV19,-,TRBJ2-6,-,CASSIRGNGANVLTF,TGTGCCAGTAGTATTCGAGGGAACGGGGCCAACGTCCTGACTTTC
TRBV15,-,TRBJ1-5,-,CATSRDRGEGQPQHF,TGTGCCACCAGCAGAGATCGGGGGGAAGGTCAGCCCCAGCATTTT
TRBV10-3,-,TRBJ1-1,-,CATDPAPGEGTEAFF,TGTGCCACCGACCCCGCCCCAGGGGAAGGGACTGAAGCTTTCTTT
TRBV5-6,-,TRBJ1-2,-,CASSLELGNYGYTF,TGTGCCAGCAGCTTGGAATTGGGTAACTATGGCTACACCTTC
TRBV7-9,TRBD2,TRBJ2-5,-,CASSLNAGLAGNQETQYF,TGTGCCAGCAGCTTAAACGCCGGACTAGCGGGAAACCAAGAGACCCAGTACTTC
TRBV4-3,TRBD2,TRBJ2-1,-,CASSQVLAGLSNEQFF,TGCGCCAGCAGCCAAGTCCTAGCGGGGCTTTCCAATGAGCAGTTCTTC
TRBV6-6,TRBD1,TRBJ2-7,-,CASSYSTGGHYEQYF,TGTGCCAGCAGTTACTCGACAGGGGGTCACTACGAGCAGTACTTC
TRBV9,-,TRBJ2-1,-,CASSVEGVRGDEQFF,TGTGCCAGCAGCGTAGAAGGGGTGAGGGGCGATGAGCAGTTCTTC
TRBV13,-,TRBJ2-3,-,CASSPRETNTDTQYF,TGTGCCAGCAGCCCCAGAGAGACAAACACAGATACGCAGTATTTT
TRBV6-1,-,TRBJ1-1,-,CASSEGQGWNTEAFF,TGTGCCAGCAGTGAAGGGCAGGGTTGGAACACTGAAGCTTTCTTT
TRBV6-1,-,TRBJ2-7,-,CASSPRGPYEQYF,TGTGCCAGCAGTCCCAGAGGACCCTACGAGCAGTACTTC
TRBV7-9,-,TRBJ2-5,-,CASSLGGSETQYF,TGTGCCAGCAGCTTAGGAGGGTCAGAGACCCAGTACTTC
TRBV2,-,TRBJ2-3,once,CASSEALETRSTDTQYF,TGTGCCAGCAGTGAAGCGCTTGAGACTAGAAGCACAGATACGCAGTATTTT
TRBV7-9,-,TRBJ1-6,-,CASSTPPGIQGPNSPLHF,TGTGCCAGCAGCACACCTCCGGGGATACAGGGACCGAATTCACCCCTCCACTTT
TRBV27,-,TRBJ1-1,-,CASSLGQNTEAFF,TGTGCCAGCAGTTTAGGGCAGAATACTGAAGCTTTCTTT
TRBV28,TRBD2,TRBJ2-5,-,CASSFAGEETQYF,TGTGCCAGCAGTTTTGCGGGGGAAGAGACCCAGTACTTC
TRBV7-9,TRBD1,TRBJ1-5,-,CASSSSDREIHRDQPQHF,TGTGCCAGCAGCTCCTCAGACAGGGAAATTCATCGTGATCAGCCCCAGCATTTT
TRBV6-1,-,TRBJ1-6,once,CASIPRAALNSPLHF,TGTGCCAGCATCCCCCGGGCAGCGCTTAATTCACCCCTCCACTTT
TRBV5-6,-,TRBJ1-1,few,CASSFGNTEAFF,TGTGCCAGCAGCTTCGGTAACACTGAAGCTTTCTTT
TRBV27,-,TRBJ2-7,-,CASSFTSSYEQYF,TGTGCCAGCAGTTTTACCAGCTCGTACGAGCAGTACTTC
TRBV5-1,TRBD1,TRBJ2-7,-,CASSAGTGRADEQYF,TGCGCCAGCAGCGCTGGGACAGGGAGGGCCGACGAGCAGTACTTC
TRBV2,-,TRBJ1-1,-,CASSPSSIQQGFTEAFF,TGTGCCAGCAGTCCCTCATCCATTCAACAGGGATTCACTGAAGCTTTCTTT
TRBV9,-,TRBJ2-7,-,CASGDSYEQYF,TGTGCCAGTGGTGACAGCTACGAGCAGTACTTC
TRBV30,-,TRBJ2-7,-,CAWSSPTDEQYF,TGTGCCTGGAGTTCCCCGACCGACGAGCAGTACTTC
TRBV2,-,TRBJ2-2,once,CASSVIWTASNTGELFF,TGTGCCAGCAGTGTTATATGGACAGCTTCGAACACCGGGGAGCTGTTTTTT
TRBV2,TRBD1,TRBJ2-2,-,CASSTRQGVTGELFF,TGTGCCAGCAGCACTAGACAGGGCGTCACCGGGGAGCTGTTTTTT
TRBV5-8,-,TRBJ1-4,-,CASSSDNEKLFF,TGTGCCAGCAGCTCAGATAATGAAAAACTGTTTTTT